This T cell receptor (beta chain) is drawn from a study of CD8 T cells in Susac syndrome. Sequencing of TCR beta was carried out in blood CD8+ and CD4+ T cells. Looked up from germline, CDR1 is SGHVS and CDR2 is FQNEAQ. This CDR3 is 14 amino acids long. Trimming took off 6 bases at V and 4 bases at J, with 10 bases between the two ends. A quantity of roughly 0.5 to 1 ug RNA underwent reverse transcription using random hexamers. TCRdb analysed the immunoSEQ multiplex PCR reads with MiXCR anew, one entry per CDR3 protein. Among 150,000 to 200,000 distinct CDR3 sequences, approximately 93% were seen once, and the ten largest hold more than 0.08%.

The chain uses TRBV7-8 and TRBJ1-6; D uncertain. The sequencing input was CD4+ T cells from PBMCs. The receptor's source is a human donor with multiple sclerosis. CDR3 loop: CASRSAVYNSPLHF. The CDR3 DNA is TGTGCCAGCAGGTCGGCGGTGTATAATTCACCCCTCCACTTT. Combining the CDR3 with reference TRBV7-8 and TRBJ1-6 gives the whole variable domain GAGVSQSPRYKVAKRGQDVALRCDPISGHVSLFWYQQALGQGPEFLTYFQNEAQLDKSGLPSDRFFAERPEGSVSTLKIQRTQQEDSAVYLCASRSAVYNSPLHFGNGTRLTVT.